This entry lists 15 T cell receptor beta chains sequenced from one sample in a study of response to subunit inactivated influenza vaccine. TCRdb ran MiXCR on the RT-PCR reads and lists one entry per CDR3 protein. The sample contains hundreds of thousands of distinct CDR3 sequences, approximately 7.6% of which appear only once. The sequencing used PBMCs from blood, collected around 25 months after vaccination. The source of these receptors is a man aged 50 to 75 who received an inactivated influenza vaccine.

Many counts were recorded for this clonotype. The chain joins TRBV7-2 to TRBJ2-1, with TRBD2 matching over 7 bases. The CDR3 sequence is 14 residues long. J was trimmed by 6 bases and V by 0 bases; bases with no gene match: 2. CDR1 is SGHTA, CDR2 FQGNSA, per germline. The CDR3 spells CASSLAAGVNEQFF. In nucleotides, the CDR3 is TGTGCCAGCAGCTTAGCGGCGGGGGTCAATGAGCAGTTCTTC.

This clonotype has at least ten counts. CDR3: CASSLALGGDYGYTF. CDR3 nucleotides: TGTGCCAGCAGCTTAGCGCTAGGGGGGGACTATGGCTACACCTTC. V usage is TRBV7-2 and J usage is TRBJ1-2; tentative D call: TRBD1 (6 bases). Looked up from germline, CDR1 is SGHTA and CDR2 is FQGNSA. The CDR3 is 15 residues long. V was clipped by 0 bases and J by 3 bases, with 11 bases between them.

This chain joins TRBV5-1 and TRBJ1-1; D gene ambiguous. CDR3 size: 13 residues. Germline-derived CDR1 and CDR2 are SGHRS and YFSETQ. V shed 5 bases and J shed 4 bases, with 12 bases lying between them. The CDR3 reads CASRPLQVTEAFF. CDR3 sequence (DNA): TGCGCCAGCAGACCGCTCCAGGTCACTGAAGCTTTCTTT.

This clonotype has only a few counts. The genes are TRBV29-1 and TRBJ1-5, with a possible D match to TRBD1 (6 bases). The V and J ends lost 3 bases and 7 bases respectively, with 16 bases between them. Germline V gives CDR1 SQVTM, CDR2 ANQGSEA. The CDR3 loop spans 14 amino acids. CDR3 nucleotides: TGCAGCGTTGATTGGACAGCAGATCGGCAGCCCCAGCATTTT. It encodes CSVDWTADRQPQHF.

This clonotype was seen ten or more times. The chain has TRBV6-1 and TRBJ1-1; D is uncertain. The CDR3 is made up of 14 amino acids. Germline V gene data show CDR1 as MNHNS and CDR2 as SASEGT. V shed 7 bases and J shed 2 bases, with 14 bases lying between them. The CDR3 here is CASKGRKANTEAFF. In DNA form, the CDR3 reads TGTGCCAGCAAAGGACGGAAAGCAAACACTGAAGCTTTCTTT.

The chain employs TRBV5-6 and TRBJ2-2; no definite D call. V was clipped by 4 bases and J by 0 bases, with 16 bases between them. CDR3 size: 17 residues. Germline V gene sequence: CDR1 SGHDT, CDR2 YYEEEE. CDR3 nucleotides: TGTGCCAGCAGCCCGAGTTTGAGTCTCGCGAACACCGGGGAGCTGTTTTTT. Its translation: CASSPSLSLANTGELFF. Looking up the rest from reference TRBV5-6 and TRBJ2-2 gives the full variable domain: DAGVTQSPTHLIKTRGQQVTLRCSPKSGHDTVSWYQQALGQGPQFIFQYYEEEERQRGNFPDRFSGHQFPNYSSELNVNALLLGDSALYLCASSPSLSLANTGELFFGEGSRLTVL.

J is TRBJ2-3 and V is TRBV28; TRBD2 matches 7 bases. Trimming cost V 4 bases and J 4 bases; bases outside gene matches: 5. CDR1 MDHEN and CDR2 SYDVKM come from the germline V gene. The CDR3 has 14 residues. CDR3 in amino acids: CASSWIGGSDTQYF. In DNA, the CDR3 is TGTGCCAGCAGTTGGATCGGGGGGTCAGATACGCAGTATTTT.

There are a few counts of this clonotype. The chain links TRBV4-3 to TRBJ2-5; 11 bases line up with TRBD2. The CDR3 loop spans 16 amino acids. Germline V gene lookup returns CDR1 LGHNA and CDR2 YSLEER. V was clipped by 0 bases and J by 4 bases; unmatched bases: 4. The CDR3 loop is CASSQEPSGGLETQYF. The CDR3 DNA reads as TGCGCCAGCAGCCAAGAGCCTAGCGGGGGGTTAGAGACCCAGTACTTC.

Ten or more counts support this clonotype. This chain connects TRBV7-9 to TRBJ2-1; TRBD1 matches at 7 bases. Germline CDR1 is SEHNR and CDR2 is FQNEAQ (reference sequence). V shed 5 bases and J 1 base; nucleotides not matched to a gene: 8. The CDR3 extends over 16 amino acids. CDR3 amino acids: CASSPPDRVSYNEQFF. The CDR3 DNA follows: TGTGCCAGCAGCCCCCCCGACAGGGTGTCCTACAATGAGCAGTTCTTC.

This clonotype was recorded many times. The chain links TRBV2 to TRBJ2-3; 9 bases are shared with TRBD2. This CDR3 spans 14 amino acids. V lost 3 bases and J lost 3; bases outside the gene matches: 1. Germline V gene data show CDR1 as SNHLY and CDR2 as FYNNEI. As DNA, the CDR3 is TGTGCCAGCAGTGATAGCGGGGGTACAGATACGCAGTATTTT. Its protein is CASSDSGGTDTQYF. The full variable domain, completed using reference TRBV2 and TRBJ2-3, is EPEVTQTPSHQVTQMGQEVILRCVPISNHLYFYWYRQILGQKVEFLVSFYNNEISEKSEIFDDQFSVERPDGSNFTLKIRSTKLEDSAMYFCASSDSGGTDTQYFGPGTRLTVL.

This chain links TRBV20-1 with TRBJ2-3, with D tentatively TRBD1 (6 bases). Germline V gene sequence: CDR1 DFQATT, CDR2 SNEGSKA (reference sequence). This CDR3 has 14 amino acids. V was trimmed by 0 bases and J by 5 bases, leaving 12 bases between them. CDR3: CSARDFTGKDTQYF. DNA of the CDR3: TGCAGTGCTAGAGATTTTACAGGGAAAGATACGCAGTATTTT.

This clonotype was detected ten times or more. In nucleotides, the CDR3 is TGTGCCAGCTCCCCCCAAATAGTGAGCGAGCAGTACTTC. Translating gives CASSPQIVSEQYF. The rearrangement uses TRBV27 and TRBJ2-7, with no clear D. Germline V lookup: CDR1 MNHEY, CDR2 SMNVEV (reference sequence). The CDR3 is 13 amino acids. Trimming shortened V by 8 bases and J by 6 bases, and 17 bases separated the two germline ends.

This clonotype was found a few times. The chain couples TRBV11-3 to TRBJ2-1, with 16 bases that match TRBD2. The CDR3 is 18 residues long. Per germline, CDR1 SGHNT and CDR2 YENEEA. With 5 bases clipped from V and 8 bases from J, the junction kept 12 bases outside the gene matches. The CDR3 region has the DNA TGTGCCAGCAGCCAGGGACTAGCGGGGGGGGCCTCCCTCTATGAGCAGTTCTTC. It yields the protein CASSQGLAGGASLYEQFF.

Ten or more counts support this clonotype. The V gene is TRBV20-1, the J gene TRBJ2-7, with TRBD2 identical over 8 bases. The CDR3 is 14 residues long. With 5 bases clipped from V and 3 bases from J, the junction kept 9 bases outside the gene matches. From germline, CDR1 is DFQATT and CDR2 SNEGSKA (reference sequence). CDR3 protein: CSAVVAGRLYEQYF. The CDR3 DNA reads TGCAGTGCTGTCGTAGCGGGGCGACTCTACGAGCAGTACTTC.

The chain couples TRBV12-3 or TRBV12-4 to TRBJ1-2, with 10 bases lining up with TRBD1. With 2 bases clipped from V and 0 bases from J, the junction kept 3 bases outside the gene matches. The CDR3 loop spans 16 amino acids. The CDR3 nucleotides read TGTGCCAGCAGTTTAACGGGACAGGGGCCTAACTATGGCTACACCTTC. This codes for CASSLTGQGPNYGYTF.